Shown below are 30 T cell receptor beta chains from a single sample sequenced in a study of cytomegalovirus exposure and HLA in healthy donors. With 60 Vbeta and 13 Jbeta primers, the PCR was carried out. Clones were read by immunoSEQ multiplex PCR, and TCRdb kept only the in-frame ones, dropping some. The data show approximately 190,000 clones, around 70% seen once. The sample comprised PBMCs. These receptors were collected from a man aged 35 to 55 in good health and CMV-seropositive.

V usage is TRBV9 and J usage is TRBJ2-3, with D possibly matching TRBD2 (6 bases). V shed 3 bases and J shed 1 base, with 18 bases lying between them. Germline CDR1 SGDLS, CDR2 YYNGEE. The CDR3 length is 17 residues. The CDR3 loop reads CASSARGRQSGTDTQYF. The CDR3 bases are TGTGCCAGCAGCGCCCGGGGGAGGCAATCGGGCACAGATACGCAGTATTTT. The full variable domain, completed using reference TRBV9 and TRBJ2-3, is DSGVTQTPKHLITATGQRVTLRCSPRSGDLSVYWYQQSLDQGLQFLIQYYNGEERAKGNILERFSAQQFPDLHSELNLSSLELGDSALYFCASSARGRQSGTDTQYFGPGTRLTVL.

This chain links TRBV5-1 with TRBJ2-3; 7 bases agree with TRBD1. Trimming took 4 bases from V and 0 from J; bases not matched to a gene: 5. The CDR3 is 15 residues long. Germline CDR1 SGHRS, CDR2 YFSETQ. The CDR3 coding sequence is TGCGCCAGCAGCCGGGGACAGACTAGCACAGATACGCAGTATTTT. Translation gives CASSRGQTSTDTQYF.

The J gene is TRBJ1-2, the V gene TRBV9; D is unclear. CDR3 size: 13 residues. Germline V CDR1 and CDR2: SGDLS, YYNGEE. V gave up 0 bases and J gave up 8 bases, with 11 bases separating them. The CDR3 sequence: CASSVETVGGYTF. As DNA, the CDR3 is TGTGCCAGCAGCGTAGAAACAGTAGGAGGCTACACCTTC.

The chain couples TRBV7-6 to TRBJ2-1; possible D gene TRBD2, 6 bases. The CDR3 runs to 19 residues. The V end was cut by 1 base, the J end by 5 bases, with 24 bases between. CDR1 and CDR2 from the germline V gene are SGHVS and FNYEAQ. The CDR3 DNA reads as TGTGCCAGCAGCTTAGTAGGGTTGGGGGGTACCCTAAAGGACAATGAGCAGTTCTTC. Protein: CASSLVGLGGTLKDNEQFF.

This chain links TRBV5-6 with TRBJ2-7; D gene ambiguous. V was trimmed by 7 bases and J by 5 bases, leaving 13 bases between them. The CDR3 is made up of 12 amino acids. Germline loops: CDR1 SGHDT, CDR2 YYEEEE. CDR3 sequence (DNA): TGTGCCAGCTCGCTGGGCGCTGACGAGCAGTACTTC. Its translation is CASSLGADEQYF.

This chain connects TRBV7-7 to TRBJ2-1; 7 bases agree with TRBD2. Germline V gives CDR1 SSHAT, CDR2 FNYEAQ (reference sequence). Trimming removed 4 bases from V and 8 bases from J; junction bases left unmatched: 11. The CDR3 runs to 15 residues. In DNA form, the CDR3 reads TGTGCCAGCAGCTCTTCAGCGGGGATGCACGATGAGCAGTTCTTC. This codes for CASSSSAGMHDEQFF.

The chain joins TRBV19 to TRBJ1-1, with 8 bases lining up with TRBD1. The CDR3 is 14 residues long. V shed 3 bases, J shed 3 bases, and the junction held 3 bases outside the gene matches. Germline V gene sequence: CDR1 LNHDA, CDR2 SQIVND (reference sequence). CDR3 bases: TGTGCCAGTAGTATTGACAGGGGTGACACTGAAGCTTTCTTT. This encodes CASSIDRGDTEAFF.

This chain uses TRBV10-3 with TRBJ1-3; D is undetermined. Trimming pared 2 bases from V and 3 bases from J, leaving 5 bases between. Germline CDR1 reads ENHRY; CDR2 reads SYGVKD. The CDR3 extends over 13 amino acids. The CDR3 sequence is CAISEGSGNTIYF. As DNA, the CDR3 is TGTGCCATCAGTGAGGGGAGTGGAAACACCATATATTTT.

This chain links TRBV5-1 with TRBJ2-7; weak D call: TRBD1 (5 bases). With 5 bases removed from V and 2 bases from J, the gap between germline ends came to 20 bases. The CDR3 is 16 residues long. Germline values: CDR1 SGHRS, CDR2 YFSETQ. The CDR3 loop is CASSIKGAANAYEQYF. CDR3 bases: TGCGCCAGCAGTATCAAAGGGGCAGCGAATGCCTACGAGCAGTACTTC.

This rearrangement joins TRBV7-9 to TRBJ1-1, with 7 positions matching TRBD1. Germline CDR1 and CDR2: SEHNR and FQNEAQ (reference sequence). This CDR3 region has 14 residues. J gave up 1 base and V 5 bases, and 4 bases lay outside the gene matches. CDR3 amino acids: CASSPQGKNTEAFF. The CDR3 bases are TGTGCCAGCAGCCCACAGGGGAAGAACACTGAAGCTTTCTTT.

The chain employs TRBV4-1 and TRBJ2-7; unclear D gene. Germline CDR1 and CDR2: MGHRA and YSYEKL. Trimming removed 3 bases at V and 0 bases at J, with 18 bases between. The CDR3 extends over 17 amino acids. Here the CDR3 reads CASSHSPFGPSSYEQYF. The CDR3 nucleotides read TGCGCCAGCAGCCATTCCCCGTTTGGGCCCAGCTCCTACGAGCAGTACTTC.

The chain joins TRBV7-2 to TRBJ2-5; a possible D gene is TRBD1 (7 bases). The CDR3 has 14 amino acids. Between the trimmed V and J ends, which lost 1 base and 5 bases, there was a span of 11 bases. CDR1 and CDR2 from the germline V gene are SGHTA and FQGNSA. The CDR3, as DNA: TGTGCCAGCAGCTTAGGGGCAGGGGGGGAGACCCAGTACTTC. Amino acids: CASSLGAGGETQYF.

The gene calls are TRBV7-9 and TRBJ1-6; 9 bases are a match to TRBD1. The J segment lost 8 bases and the V segment lost 4 bases, leaving 3 bases of the junction unmatched. The V gene's germline CDR1 is SEHNR and CDR2 FQNEAQ (reference sequence). There are 14 residues in the CDR3. The CDR3 DNA is TGTGCCAGCAGCTCGACAGGGGGAGATTCACCCCTCCACTTT. Protein: CASSSTGGDSPLHF.

The gene calls are TRBV7-2 and TRBJ2-3; D uncertain. The CDR3 is made up of 15 amino acids. Germline CDR1 SGHTA, CDR2 FQGNSA. V lost 5 bases, J lost 1 base, and 13 bases lay in between. The CDR3 loop is CASSARRLGTDTQYF. CDR3 DNA: TGTGCCAGCAGCGCTAGGCGGCTAGGCACAGATACGCAGTATTTT.

This clone was found once. The chain joins TRBV18 to TRBJ1-6; 9 bases line up with TRBD1. Germline V lookup: CDR1 KGHSH, CDR2 LQKENI. V trimming: 6 bases; J trimming: 8 bases; junction bases outside the gene matches: 5. The CDR3 spans 14 residues. For the CDR3, the DNA is TGTGCCAGCTCCCAGACAGGGGGAGATTCACCCCTCCACTTT. Translation: CASSQTGGDSPLHF.

This chain connects TRBV7-3 to TRBJ1-6, with D maybe TRBD1 (5 bases). The germline V and J ends were trimmed by 3 bases and 7 bases, with 7 bases remaining between them. Looked up from germline, CDR1 is SGHTA and CDR2 is FQGTGA. The CDR3 has 13 residues. Written as DNA, the CDR3 is TGTGCCAGCAGCTTCGACAGAAATTCACCCCTCCACTTT. Translating gives CASSFDRNSPLHF.

A few counts support this clone. This rearrangement joins TRBV28 to TRBJ2-1; 7 bases line up with TRBD1. Germline values: CDR1 MDHEN, CDR2 SYDVKM. This CDR3 contains 14 residues. J was trimmed by 5 bases and V by 3 bases; bases with no gene match: 4. The CDR3 sequence: CASSFGQANNEQFF. The CDR3 DNA reads as TGTGCCAGCAGTTTCGGACAGGCGAACAATGAGCAGTTCTTC.

The V call is TRBV25-1, the J call TRBJ2-7; 8 bases match TRBD2. This CDR3 comprises 16 residues. CDR1 and CDR2 (germline): MGHDK, SYGVNS. V shed 0 bases and J 3 bases; nucleotides not matched to a gene: 7. Here the CDR3 DNA reads TGTGCCAGCAGTGAATACCCCCGGGGGGGCCTCTACGAGCAGTACTTC. Translation: CASSEYPRGGLYEQYF.

This clone showed up just a few times. The V gene is TRBV5-4, the J gene TRBJ2-3; 12 nucleotides agree with TRBD1. The CDR3 extends over 16 amino acids. V lost 5 bases and J lost 4; bases outside the gene matches: 8. Germline V lookup: CDR1 SGHNT, CDR2 YYREEE (reference sequence). The CDR3 DNA reads TGTGCCAGCAGGATTTCAGGGACAGGGGGCGCAGATACGCAGTATTTT. Its protein is CASRISGTGGADTQYF.

DNA of the CDR3: TGTGCCAGCGGGGGGGTTAATCAGCCCCAGCATTTT. This gives the protein CASGGVNQPQHF. The chain combines TRBV6-5 with TRBJ1-5; weak D call: TRBD1 (5 bases). CDR1 MNHEY and CDR2 SVGAGI come from the germline V gene. The CDR3 consists of 12 residues. Trimming took off 8 bases at V and 4 bases at J, with 9 bases between the two ends.

The chain carries TRBV11-2 and TRBJ2-3, with D perhaps matching TRBD2 (6 bases). The CDR3 spans 16 residues. Per germline, CDR1 SGHAT and CDR2 FQNNGV. V was shortened by 5 bases and J by 0 bases, with 15 bases between the two germline ends. CDR3 nucleotides: TGTGCCAGCAGCCGGGGCGGGGCCCCAAGCACAGATACGCAGTATTTT. This translates into CASSRGGAPSTDTQYF.

The chain recombines TRBV6-1 with TRBJ2-3, with TRBD2 as a possible D gene (6 bases). Trimming pared 8 bases from V and 3 bases from J, leaving 15 bases between. Germline V gene data show CDR1 as MNHNS and CDR2 as SASEGT. The CDR3 has 14 residues. The DNA for the CDR3 is TGTGCCAGCGGGGATTGGGAGGAGACAGATACGCAGTATTTT. Protein: CASGDWEETDTQYF.

The V call is TRBV2, the J call TRBJ2-1; 8 positions match TRBD2. Germline V lookup: CDR1 SNHLY, CDR2 FYNNEI. This CDR3 contains 13 residues. The ends lost 6 bases at V and 3 bases at J; junction bases unmatched: 1. Here the CDR3 reads CASSGTSYNEQFF. For the CDR3, the DNA is TGTGCCAGCAGCGGGACTAGCTACAATGAGCAGTTCTTC.

This rearrangement joins TRBV28 to TRBJ1-5, with D maybe TRBD1 (5 bases). There are 14 residues in the CDR3. Germline values: CDR1 MDHEN, CDR2 SYDVKM. The germline V and J ends were trimmed by 2 bases and 7 bases, with 12 bases remaining between them. The CDR3 is CASSLPQGRQPQHF. In nucleotides, the CDR3 is TGTGCCAGCAGTTTACCCCAGGGAAGGCAGCCCCAGCATTTT.

The rearrangement links TRBV7-7 to TRBJ1-1; no clear D. CDR3 length: 14 amino acids. V was cut by 2 bases and J by 1 base, with 8 bases left in between. Germline lookup yields CDR1 SSHAT and CDR2 FNYEAQ (reference sequence). As DNA, the CDR3 is TGTGCCAGCAGCTTACCGGACTCGAACACTGAAGCTTTCTTT. The encoded protein is CASSLPDSNTEAFF.

This chain connects TRBV9 to TRBJ1-5; D gene ambiguous. The V gene lost 9 bases and the J gene lost 2 bases, with 9 bases spanning the gap. This CDR3 is 12 amino acids long. Germline V CDR1 and CDR2: SGDLS, YYNGEE. CDR3 region: CATSGGNQPQHF. The CDR3 DNA is TGTGCCACCTCGGGAGGCAATCAGCCCCAGCATTTT. Together with reference TRBV9 and TRBJ1-5, the CDR3 gives the full variable domain: DSGVTQTPKHLITATGQRVTLRCSPRSGDLSVYWYQQSLDQGLQFLIQYYNGEERAKGNILERFSAQQFPDLHSELNLSSLELGDSALYFCATSGGNQPQHFGDGTRLSIL.

The chain has TRBV6-5 and TRBJ2-1; 11 nucleotides agree with TRBD2. CDR3 size: 13 residues. With 7 bases clipped from V and 9 bases from J, the junction kept 5 bases outside the gene matches. Germline V CDR1 and CDR2: MNHEY, SVGAGI. The CDR3 sequence is CASKLAGVGEQFF. The CDR3, as DNA: TGTGCCAGCAAACTAGCGGGGGTCGGTGAGCAGTTCTTC.

The V and J genes are TRBV7-9 and TRBJ2-5; TRBD2 might be the D (6 bases). Germline V CDR1 and CDR2: SEHNR, FQNEAQ (reference sequence). The CDR3 spans 14 residues. The germline V and J ends were trimmed by 4 bases and 5 bases, with 14 bases remaining between them. The CDR3 DNA reads as TGTGCCAGCAGCTCCAGGAGGGCCCCCGAGACCCAGTACTTC. It translates to CASSSRRAPETQYF.

V usage is TRBV10-3 and J usage is TRBJ1-1; D may be TRBD1 (5 bases). Between the trimmed V and J ends, which lost 10 bases and 0 bases, there was a span of 12 bases. The CDR3 loop spans 13 amino acids. Germline V gene data show CDR1 as ENHRY and CDR2 as SYGVKD. The CDR3 bases are TGTGCCACCGCCACAGGCATGAACACTGAAGCTTTCTTT. Residues: CATATGMNTEAFF.

V usage is TRBV12-5 and J usage is TRBJ2-1, with D perhaps matching TRBD1 (5 bases). The CDR3 runs 16 residues. The germline gives CDR1 LGHNT, CDR2 FRNRAP. V was pared by 3 bases and J by 6 bases, with 18 bases between. This chain's CDR3 is CASGFVLEKGANEQFF. The CDR3 DNA is TGTGCTAGTGGTTTCGTCCTCGAGAAAGGGGCCAATGAGCAGTTCTTC.